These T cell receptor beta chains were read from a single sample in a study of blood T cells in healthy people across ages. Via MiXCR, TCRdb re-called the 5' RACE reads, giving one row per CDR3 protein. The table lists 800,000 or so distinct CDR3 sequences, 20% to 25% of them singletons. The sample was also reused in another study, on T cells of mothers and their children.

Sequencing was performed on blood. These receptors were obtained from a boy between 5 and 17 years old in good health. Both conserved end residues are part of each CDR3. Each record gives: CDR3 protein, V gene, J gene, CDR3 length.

cdr3_aa: CASSAGWGYEQYF
v_call: TRBV25-1
j_call: -
cdr3_length: 13

cdr3_aa: CSVAGRQGTPYNEQFF
v_call: TRBV29-1
j_call: TRBJ2-1
cdr3_length: 16

cdr3_aa: CSASPGTSVNTGELFF
v_call: TRBV20-1
j_call: TRBJ2-2
cdr3_length: 16

cdr3_aa: CASSPLENTGELFF
v_call: TRBV18
j_call: TRBJ2-2
cdr3_length: 14

cdr3_aa: CASSEGNEQFF
v_call: TRBV2
j_call: TRBJ2-1
cdr3_length: 11

cdr3_aa: CSARDQQGVWNEQFF
v_call: TRBV20-1
j_call: TRBJ2-1
cdr3_length: 15

cdr3_aa: CASSYSGTSTPYGYTF
v_call: TRBV27
j_call: TRBJ1-2
cdr3_length: 16

cdr3_aa: CASSLRLAGGITDTQYF
v_call: TRBV27
j_call: TRBJ2-3
cdr3_length: 17

cdr3_aa: CASSLYGLPGEKLFF
v_call: TRBV7-2
j_call: TRBJ1-4
cdr3_length: 15

cdr3_aa: CASRVGGLAAYEQYF
v_call: TRBV19
j_call: TRBJ2-7
cdr3_length: 15

cdr3_aa: CASSLSGGARYGYTF
v_call: TRBV7-3
j_call: TRBJ1-2
cdr3_length: 15

cdr3_aa: CASSQGDWVSRGTEAFF
v_call: TRBV3-1
j_call: TRBJ1-1
cdr3_length: 17

cdr3_aa: CASSSGGISYNEQFF
v_call: TRBV7-9
j_call: TRBJ2-1
cdr3_length: 15

cdr3_aa: CASSLGGQPYTDTQYF
v_call: TRBV7-3
j_call: TRBJ2-3
cdr3_length: 16

cdr3_aa: CSVGVSGLNYNEQFF
v_call: TRBV29-1
j_call: TRBJ2-1
cdr3_length: 15

cdr3_aa: CAISESDTEAFF
v_call: TRBV10-3
j_call: TRBJ1-1
cdr3_length: 12

cdr3_aa: CASSQGLRVGQSNNEQFF
v_call: TRBV4-3
j_call: TRBJ2-1
cdr3_length: 18

cdr3_aa: CASSLGRARAYEQYF
v_call: TRBV7-2
j_call: TRBJ2-7
cdr3_length: 15

cdr3_aa: CASSCPGDREEDYEQYF
v_call: TRBV6-2/TRBV6-3
j_call: TRBJ2-7
cdr3_length: 17

cdr3_aa: CASRLSGTGAKEAFF
v_call: TRBV21-1
j_call: TRBJ1-1
cdr3_length: 15

cdr3_aa: CASSQGGTGGYEQYF
v_call: TRBV4-3
j_call: -
cdr3_length: 15

cdr3_aa: CASSFKIFVGGVGELFF
v_call: TRBV28
j_call: TRBJ2-2
cdr3_length: 17